The clone carrying this T cell receptor beta chain appeared a single time. This CDR3 has 19 residues. Germline CDR1 is SGHVS and CDR2 is FNYEAQ. The V and J ends lost 3 bases and 0 bases, in that order; junction bases with no gene match: 14. Method: immunoSEQ multiplex PCR; TCRdb's copy keeps in-frame clones and lacks some. The sample lists 200,000 to 250,000 clones; approximately 75% were seen once. This specimen comes from a study of cytotoxic CD8 clonotypes in ibrutinib-treated CLL. The material sequenced was PBMCs, taken after 12 months of ibrutinib treatment. The chain uses TRBV7-6 and TRBJ2-4; 7 nucleotides agree with TRBD1. The receptor comes from a human donor with chronic lymphocytic leukemia. CDR3 nucleotides: TGTGCCAGCAGCTTCCCACCCGGGACAGCGACTCTAGCCAAAAACATTCAGTACTTC. Its protein is CASSFPPGTATLAKNIQYF.